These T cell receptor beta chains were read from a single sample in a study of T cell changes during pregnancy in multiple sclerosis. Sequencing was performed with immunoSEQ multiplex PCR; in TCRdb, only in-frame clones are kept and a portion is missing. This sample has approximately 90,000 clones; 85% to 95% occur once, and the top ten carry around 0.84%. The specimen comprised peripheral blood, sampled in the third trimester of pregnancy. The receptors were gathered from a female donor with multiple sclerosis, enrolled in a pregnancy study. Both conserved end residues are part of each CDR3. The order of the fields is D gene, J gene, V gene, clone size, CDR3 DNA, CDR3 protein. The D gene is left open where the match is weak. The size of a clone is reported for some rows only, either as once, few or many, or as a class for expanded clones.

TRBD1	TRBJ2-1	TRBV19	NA	TGTGCCAGTAGTACCGGGGACAGGGGCAACAATGAGCAGTTCTTC	CASSTGDRGNNEQFF
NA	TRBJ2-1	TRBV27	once	TGTGCCAGCAGTTCCCTAACCCACAATGAGCAGTTCTTC	CASSSLTHNEQFF
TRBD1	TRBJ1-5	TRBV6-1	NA	TGTGCCAGCAGTGAATTTAGAGGGACAGGGTATCAGCCCCAGCATTTT	CASSEFRGTGYQPQHF
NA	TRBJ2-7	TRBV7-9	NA	TGTGCCAGCAGCTTAGCGTTAATCCCCTACGAGCAGTACTTC	CASSLALIPYEQYF
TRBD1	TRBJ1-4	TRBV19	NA	TGTGCCAGTGCGACAGGGGGCTTGACTAATGAAAAACTGTTTTTT	CASATGGLTNEKLFF
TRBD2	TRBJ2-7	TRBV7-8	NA	TGTGCCAGCAGTCAGCGGGAGGGCTCCTACGAGCAGTACTTC	CASSQREGSYEQYF
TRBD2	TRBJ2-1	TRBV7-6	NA	TGTGCCAGCAGCCTAGGGGATGGACTAGCTATCGATGAGCAGTTCTTC	CASSLGDGLAIDEQFF
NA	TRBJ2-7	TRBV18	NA	TGTGCCAGCTCACCACCTGCAGGGTCCTACGAGCAGTACTTC	CASSPPAGSYEQYF
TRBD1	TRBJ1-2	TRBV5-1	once	TGCGCCAGCAGCTCGTACCCCCGGGACAGGGGCGGCTATGGCTACACCTTC	CASSSYPRDRGGYGYTF
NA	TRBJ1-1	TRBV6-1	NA	TGTGCCAGCAGCCCTCAGGGGACGGCTAACACTGAAGCTTTCTTT	CASSPQGTANTEAFF
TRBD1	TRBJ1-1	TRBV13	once	TGTGCCAGCAGCTTGGGGACAGAAAACACTGAAGCTTTCTTT	CASSLGTENTEAFF
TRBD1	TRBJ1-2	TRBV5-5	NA	TGTGCCAGCAGCCCATATGGGACAGAATATGGCTACACCTTC	CASSPYGTEYGYTF
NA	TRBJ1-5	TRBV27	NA	TGTGCCAGCAGTTGGGTGGGCGGCAATCAGCCCCAGCATTTT	CASSWVGGNQPQHF
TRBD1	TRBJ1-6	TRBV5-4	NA	TGTGCCAGCAGCTCGGGACAGGGGTCTTCACCCCTCCACTTT	CASSSGQGSSPLHF
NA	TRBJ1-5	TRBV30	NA	TGTGCCTGGAGTGATGAACCAGCGTGGAGATCCTCCAATCAGCCCCAGCATTTT	CAWSDEPAWRSSNQPQHF
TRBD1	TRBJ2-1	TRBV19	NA	TGTGCCAGTAGTATAGGTTACAGGGGGCTCACCTACAATGAGCAGTTCTTC	CASSIGYRGLTYNEQFF
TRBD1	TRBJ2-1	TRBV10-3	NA	TGTGCCATCAGTGAGCCAGTCGGGACAGGGGTAGACAATGAGCAGTTCTTC	CAISEPVGTGVDNEQFF
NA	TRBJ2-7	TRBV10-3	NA	TGTGCCATCAGGAAACCTACCATATCCGAGCAGTACTTC	CAIRKPTISEQYF
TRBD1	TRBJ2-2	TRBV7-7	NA	TGTGCCAGCAGCTTAGGGACAGGGGGGAACACCGGGGAGCTGTTTTTT	CASSLGTGGNTGELFF
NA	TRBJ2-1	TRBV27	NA	TGTGCCAGCAGTCCTAGTCCCCATGAGCAGTTCTTC	CASSPSPHEQFF
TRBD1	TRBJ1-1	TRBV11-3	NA	TGTGCCAGCAGCTTAGGCAGGGGGCAAGCTTTCTTT	CASSLGRGQAFF
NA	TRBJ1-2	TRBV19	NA	TGTGCCAGCCGCTCCCGGGACAACCTAGACTATGGCTACACCTTC	CASRSRDNLDYGYTF
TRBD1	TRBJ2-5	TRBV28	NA	TGTGCCAGCAGTTTCCAGGACAGGTTGAAAACCCAGTACTTC	CASSFQDRLKTQYF
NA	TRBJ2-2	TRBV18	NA	TGTGCCAGCTCACCACCCACTAGTTACGGGGAGCTGTTTTTT	CASSPPTSYGELFF
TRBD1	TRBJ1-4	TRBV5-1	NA	TGCGCCAGCAGCCCAGGGGGGACTAATGAAAAACTGTTTTTT	CASSPGGTNEKLFF
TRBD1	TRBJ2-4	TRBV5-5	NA	TGTGCCAGCAGCTTGGAGGTGGGACAGACATTCAAAAACATTCAGTACTTC	CASSLEVGQTFKNIQYF
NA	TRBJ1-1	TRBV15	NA	TGTGCCACCAGCAGAGACACGGGCACTGAAGCTTTCTTT	CATSRDTGTEAFF
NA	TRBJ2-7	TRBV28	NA	TGTGCCAGCAGTTTATTTGCGGAACCCACACCCTACGAGCAGTACTTC	CASSLFAEPTPYEQYF
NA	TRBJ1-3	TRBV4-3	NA	TGCGCCAGCAGCCAAGACGGGACTCTCGGAAACACCATATATTTT	CASSQDGTLGNTIYF
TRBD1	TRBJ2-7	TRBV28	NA	TGTGCCAGCAGTTTATCCGACAGGGGATTGGACGAGCAGTACTTC	CASSLSDRGLDEQYF
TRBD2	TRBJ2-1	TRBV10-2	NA	TGCGCCAGCAGTGGGAGTAGCGGGATTTTCTCCTACAATGAGCAGTTCTTC	CASSGSSGIFSYNEQFF
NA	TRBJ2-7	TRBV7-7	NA	TGTGCCAGCAGCTTAGGGGCCAGGGGAGGGCCCTACGAGCAGTACTTC	CASSLGARGGPYEQYF
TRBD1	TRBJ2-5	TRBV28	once	TGTGCCAGCAGTTTCCCCCTTACAGGGGAAGAGACCCAGTACTTC	CASSFPLTGEETQYF
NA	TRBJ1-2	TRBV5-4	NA	TGTGCCAGCAGCGGCGGGACGCCGGGGGATGGCTACACCTTC	CASSGGTPGDGYTF
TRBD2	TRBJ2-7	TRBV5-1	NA	TGCGCCAGCAGCCCGGGACTAGCGGATTCCTACGAGCAGTACTTC	CASSPGLADSYEQYF
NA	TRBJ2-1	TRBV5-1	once	TGCGCCAGCAGCCTAAGCAACGAGCAGTTCTTC	CASSLSNEQFF
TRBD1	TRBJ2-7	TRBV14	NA	TGTGCCAGCAGCCTTGGGTCGGGACAGGATCTGTCCTACGAGCAGTACTTC	CASSLGSGQDLSYEQYF
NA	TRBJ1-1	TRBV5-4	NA	TGTGCCAGCATCAACAGAACTAACACTGAAGCTTTCTTT	CASINRTNTEAFF
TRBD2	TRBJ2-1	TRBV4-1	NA	TGCGCCAGCTGCCTCGGACTAGCGGGAGACGAGCAGTTCTTC	CASCLGLAGDEQFF
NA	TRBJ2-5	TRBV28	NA	TGTGCCAGCAGTTCAACAGGGTGGGGAGAGACCCAGTACTTC	CASSSTGWGETQYF
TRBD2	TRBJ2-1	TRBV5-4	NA	TGTGCCAGCAGCTCAAGACTAGCGCAACAATATGAGCAGTTCTTC	CASSSRLAQQYEQFF
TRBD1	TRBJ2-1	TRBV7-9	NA	TGTGCCAGCAGCTCGGGACAGGGACTTAACAATGAGCAGTTCTTC	CASSSGQGLNNEQFF
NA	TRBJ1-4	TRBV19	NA	TGTGCCAGTAGGCGGAGCCAAGCAACTAATGAAAAACTGTTTTTT	CASRRSQATNEKLFF
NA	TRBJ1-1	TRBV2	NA	TGTGCCAGCAGCCTAGGGGTTTGGACTGAAGCTTTCTTT	CASSLGVWTEAFF
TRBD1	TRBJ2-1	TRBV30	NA	TGTGCCTGGCAAGACAGGGTTACCTACAATGAGCAGTTCTTC	CAWQDRVTYNEQFF
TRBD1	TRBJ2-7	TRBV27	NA	TGTGCCAGCAGTTTATCGCGCGGGACAGGGATCTCCTACGAGCAGTACTTC	CASSLSRGTGISYEQYF
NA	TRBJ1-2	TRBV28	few	TGTGCCAGCAGTGATGGACTGCCTGGGGGCTACACCTTC	CASSDGLPGGYTF
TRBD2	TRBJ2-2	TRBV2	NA	TGTGCCAGCAACCCCCTGACTAGCGGGAGGGTAAACGGGGAGCTGTTTTTT	CASNPLTSGRVNGELFF
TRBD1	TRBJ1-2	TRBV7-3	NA	TGTGCCAGCAGCTTAACGACAGGACAGGTCGATGGCTACACCTTC	CASSLTTGQVDGYTF
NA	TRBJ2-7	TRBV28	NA	TGTGCCAGCAGTCGAGGACTTTCCTCCTACGAGCAGTACTTC	CASSRGLSSYEQYF
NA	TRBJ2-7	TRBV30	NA	TGTGCCTGGGGAGGGTCGGACGAGCAGTACTTC	CAWGGSDEQYF
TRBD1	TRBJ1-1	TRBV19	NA	TGTGCCAGTAGAATACAGGGGTTGACTGAAGCTTTCTTT	CASRIQGLTEAFF
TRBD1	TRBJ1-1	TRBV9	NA	TGTGCCAGCAGCGTAGCCAACAGGGGAGGCACTGAAGCTTTCTTT	CASSVANRGGTEAFF
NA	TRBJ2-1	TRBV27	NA	TGTGCCAGCAGTTTTGAGGGTAGCTCCTACAATGAGCAGTTCTTC	CASSFEGSSYNEQFF
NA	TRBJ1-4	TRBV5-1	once	TGCGCCAGCAGCTTGGCCAGGGCCGCAACTAATGAAAAACTGTTTTTT	CASSLARAATNEKLFF
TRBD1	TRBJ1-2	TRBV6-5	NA	TGTGCCAGCAGTTACACCGTCGGGACAGGGGGCGGTGGCTACACCTTC	CASSYTVGTGGGGYTF
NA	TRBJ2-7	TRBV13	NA	TGTGCCAGCAGCTCTCGGACGGACACCTACGAGCAGTACTTC	CASSSRTDTYEQYF